The following is a T cell receptor (beta chain) sequence with its context. Its antigen is unknown. Data came from immunoSEQ multiplex PCR; TCRdb stores just in-frame clones and leaves some out. Of 55,000 to 85,000 clones listed, 65% to 90% were seen once; the top ten hold 0.75%. Excluded were patients having autoimmune disease history or systemic immunosuppression. Sampled blood was obtained at baseline, cycle 4 day 1, and cycle 7 day 1. These data originate in a study of OX40 agonist ivuxolimab in advanced cancers. About the research overall: The drug used for patients, ivuxolimab, was an agonistic anti-OX40 (CD134) antibody. Overall study findings and caveats: No antigen was identified for the clonally expanded peripheral T cells.

Looked up from germline, CDR1 is SGHTA and CDR2 is FQGNSA. Between the trimmed V and J ends, which lost 2 bases and 2 bases, there was a span of 3 bases. This CDR3 spans 12 amino acids. The material sequenced was CD4+ or CD8+ T cells sorted from blood, taken in a trial of the OX40 agonist ivuxolimab. J is TRBJ1-1 and V is TRBV7-2, with D hard to call. The sequence was obtained from an adult with an advanced solid tumor such as melanoma, head and neck, liver or kidney cancer. The CDR3 nucleotides read TGTGCCAGCAGCTTAAGTAACACTGAAGCTTTCTTT. Its protein is CASSLSNTEAFF.